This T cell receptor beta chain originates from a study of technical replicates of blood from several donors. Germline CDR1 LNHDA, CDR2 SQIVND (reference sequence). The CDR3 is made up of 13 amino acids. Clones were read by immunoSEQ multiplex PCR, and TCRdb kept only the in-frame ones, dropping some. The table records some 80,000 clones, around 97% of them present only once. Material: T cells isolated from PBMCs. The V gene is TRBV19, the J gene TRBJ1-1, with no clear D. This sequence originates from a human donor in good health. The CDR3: CAVRGSSSPEAFF. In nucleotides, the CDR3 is TGTGCAGTAAGAGGAAGTTCCTCACCTGAAGCTTTCTTT. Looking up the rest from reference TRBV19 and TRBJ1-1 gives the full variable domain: DGGITQSPKYLFRKEGQNVTLSCEQNLNHDAMYWYRQDPGQGLRLIYYSQIVNDFQKGDIAEGYSVSREKKESFPLTVTSAQKNPTAFYLCAVRGSSSPEAFFGQGTRLTVV.